What follows is one TCR beta chain and its context. Its target is unknown. This entry is derived from a study of graft-versus-host responses after intestinal transplantation. The assay was immunoSEQ multiplex PCR, and TCRdb's table has in-frame clones only and misses some. This sample carries about 47,000 clones, around 95% of them seen once, and the ten largest clones take around 0.25%. In germline, CDR1 is SGDLS, CDR2 YYNGEE. Trimming stripped 5 bases from V and 6 bases from J, with 11 bases between. CDR3 length equals 13 residues. This clonotype was sampled from a human donor who was the organ donor for an intestinal transplant. Sequencing was performed on unstimulated CD8+ T cells sorted from spleen or lymph node cells, taken before transplant. The chain joins TRBV9 to TRBJ2-2; D uncertain. CDR3 loop: CASSLGFPGELFF. In DNA form, the CDR3 reads TGTGCCAGCAGTCTGGGGTTCCCCGGGGAGCTGTTTTTT.